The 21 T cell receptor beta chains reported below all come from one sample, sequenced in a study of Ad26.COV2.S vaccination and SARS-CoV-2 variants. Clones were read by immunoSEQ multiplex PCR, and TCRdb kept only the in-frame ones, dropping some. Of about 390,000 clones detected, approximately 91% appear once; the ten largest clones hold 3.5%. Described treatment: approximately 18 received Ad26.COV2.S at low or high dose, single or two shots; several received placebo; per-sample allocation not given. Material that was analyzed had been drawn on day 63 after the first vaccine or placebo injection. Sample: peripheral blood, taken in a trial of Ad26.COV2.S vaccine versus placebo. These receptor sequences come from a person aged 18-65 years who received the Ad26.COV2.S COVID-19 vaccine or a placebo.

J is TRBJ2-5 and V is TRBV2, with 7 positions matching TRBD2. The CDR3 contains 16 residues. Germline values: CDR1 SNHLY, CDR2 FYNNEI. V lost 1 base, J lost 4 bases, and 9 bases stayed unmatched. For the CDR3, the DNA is TGTGCCAGCAGTGAAGGAGAGGCAGGGAGGGCAGAGACCCAGTACTTC. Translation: CASSEGEAGRAETQYF.

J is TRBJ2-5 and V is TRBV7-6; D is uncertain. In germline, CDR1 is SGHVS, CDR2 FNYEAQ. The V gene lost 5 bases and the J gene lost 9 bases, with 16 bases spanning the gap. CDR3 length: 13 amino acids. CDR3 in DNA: TGTGCCAGCAGCCTTCTAACCTCAAGGGCCCAGTACTTC. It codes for CASSLLTSRAQYF.

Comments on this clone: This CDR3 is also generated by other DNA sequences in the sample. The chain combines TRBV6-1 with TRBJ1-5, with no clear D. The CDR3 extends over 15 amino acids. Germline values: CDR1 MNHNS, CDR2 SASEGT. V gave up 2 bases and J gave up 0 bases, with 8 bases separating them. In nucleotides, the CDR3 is TGTGCCAGCAGTGAATATGGGTATAGCAATCAGCCCCAGCATTTT. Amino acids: CASSEYGYSNQPQHF.

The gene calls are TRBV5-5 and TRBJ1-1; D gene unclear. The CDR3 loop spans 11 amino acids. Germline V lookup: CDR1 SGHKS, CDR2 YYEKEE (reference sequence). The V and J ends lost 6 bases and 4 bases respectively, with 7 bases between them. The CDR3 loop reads CASTWGTEAFF. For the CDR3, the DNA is TGTGCCAGCACTTGGGGCACTGAAGCTTTCTTT.

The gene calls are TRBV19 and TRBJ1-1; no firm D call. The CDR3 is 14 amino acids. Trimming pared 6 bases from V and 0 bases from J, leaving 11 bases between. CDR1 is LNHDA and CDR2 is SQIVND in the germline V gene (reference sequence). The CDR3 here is CASSLHRMNTEAFF. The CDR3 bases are TGTGCCAGTAGCCTACATCGTATGAACACTGAAGCTTTCTTT.

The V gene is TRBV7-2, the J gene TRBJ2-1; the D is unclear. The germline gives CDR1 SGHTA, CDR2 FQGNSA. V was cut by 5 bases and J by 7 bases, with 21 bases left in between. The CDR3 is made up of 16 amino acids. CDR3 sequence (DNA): TGTGCCAGCAGCACCCCTGACCACCTCTTTCGGAATGAGCAGTTCTTC. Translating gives CASSTPDHLFRNEQFF.

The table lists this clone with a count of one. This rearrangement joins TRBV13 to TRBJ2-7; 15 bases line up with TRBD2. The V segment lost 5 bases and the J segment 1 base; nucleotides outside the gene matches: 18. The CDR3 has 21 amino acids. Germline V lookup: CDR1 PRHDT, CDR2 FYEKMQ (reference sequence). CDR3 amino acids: CASSPRTLGTSGGRRSYEQYF. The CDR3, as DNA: TGTGCCAGCAGCCCCCGGACCTTAGGGACTAGCGGGGGGAGGAGGTCCTACGAGCAGTACTTC.

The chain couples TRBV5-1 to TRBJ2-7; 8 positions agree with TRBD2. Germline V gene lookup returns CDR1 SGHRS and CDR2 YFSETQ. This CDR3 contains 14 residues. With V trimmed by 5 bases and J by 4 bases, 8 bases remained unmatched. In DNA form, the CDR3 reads TGCGCCAGCAGTCGGAGCGGGGGAACGTACGAGCAGTACTTC. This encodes CASSRSGGTYEQYF.

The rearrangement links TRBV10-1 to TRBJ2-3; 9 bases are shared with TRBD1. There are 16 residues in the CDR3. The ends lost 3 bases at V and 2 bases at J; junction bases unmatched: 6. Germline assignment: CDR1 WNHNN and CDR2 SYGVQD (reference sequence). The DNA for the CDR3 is TGCGCCAGCAGTGACAGGGACAGGGACTACACAGATACGCAGTATTTT. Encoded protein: CASSDRDRDYTDTQYF.

CDR3 bases: TGCGCCAGCAGTACCGGGACAGGGATGTCAAAACTGTTTTTT. This gives the protein CASSTGTGMSKLFF. This sequence joins TRBV5-1 and TRBJ1-4, with 9 bases fitting TRBD1. This CDR3 region has 14 residues. Per the germline V gene, CDR1 is SGHRS and CDR2 is YFSETQ. The V and J ends lost 5 bases and 10 bases, in that order; junction bases with no gene match: 9.

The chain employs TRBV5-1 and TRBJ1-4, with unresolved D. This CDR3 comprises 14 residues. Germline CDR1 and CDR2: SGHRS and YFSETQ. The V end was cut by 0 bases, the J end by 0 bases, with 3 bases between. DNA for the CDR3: TGCGCCAGCAGCTTGGAGCCAACTAATGAAAAACTGTTTTTT. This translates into CASSLEPTNEKLFF. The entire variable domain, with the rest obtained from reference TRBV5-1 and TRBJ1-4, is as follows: KAGVTQTPRYLIKTRGQQVTLSCSPISGHRSVSWYQQTPGQGLQFLFEYFSETQRNKGNFPGRFSGRQFSNSRSEMNVSTLELGDSALYLCASSLEPTNEKLFFGSGTQLSVL.

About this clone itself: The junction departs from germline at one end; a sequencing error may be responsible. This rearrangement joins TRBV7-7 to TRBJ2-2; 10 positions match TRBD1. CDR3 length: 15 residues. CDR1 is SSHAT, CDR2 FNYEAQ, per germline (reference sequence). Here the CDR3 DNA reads TGTGCTAGCAGCGGACAGGGGGGCTCTACCGGGGAGCTGTTTTTT. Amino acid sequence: CASSGQGGSTGELFF.

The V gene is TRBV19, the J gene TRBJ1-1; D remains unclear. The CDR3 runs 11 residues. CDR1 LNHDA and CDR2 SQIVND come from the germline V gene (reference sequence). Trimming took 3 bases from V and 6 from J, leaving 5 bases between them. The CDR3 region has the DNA TGTGCCAGTAGTATGGGTGCTGAAGCTTTCTTT. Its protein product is CASSMGAEAFF.

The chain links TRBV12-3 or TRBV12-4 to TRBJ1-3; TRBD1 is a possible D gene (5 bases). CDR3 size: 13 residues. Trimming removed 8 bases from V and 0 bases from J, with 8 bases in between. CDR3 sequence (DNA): TGTGCCAGCGACGACAGCTCTGGAAACACCATATATTTT. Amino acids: CASDDSSGNTIYF.

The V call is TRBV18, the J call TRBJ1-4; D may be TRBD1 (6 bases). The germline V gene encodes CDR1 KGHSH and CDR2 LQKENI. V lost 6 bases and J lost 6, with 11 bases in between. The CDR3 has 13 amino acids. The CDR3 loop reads CASSLRTDEKLFF. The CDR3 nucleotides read TGTGCCAGCTCTTTACGGACAGATGAAAAACTGTTTTTT.

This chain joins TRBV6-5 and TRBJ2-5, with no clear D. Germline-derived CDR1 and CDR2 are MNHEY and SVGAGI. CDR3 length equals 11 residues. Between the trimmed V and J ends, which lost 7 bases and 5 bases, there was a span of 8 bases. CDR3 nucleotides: TGTGCCAGCATCGGATGGGAGACCCAGTACTTC. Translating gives CASIGWETQYF.

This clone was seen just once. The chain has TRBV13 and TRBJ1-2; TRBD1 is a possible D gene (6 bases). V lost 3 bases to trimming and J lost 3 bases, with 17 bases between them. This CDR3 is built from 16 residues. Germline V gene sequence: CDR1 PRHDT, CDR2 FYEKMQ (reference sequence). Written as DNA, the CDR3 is TGTGCCAGCAGCTTCGGGGGGGCCTTCAGTTACTATGGCTACACCTTC. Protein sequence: CASSFGGAFSYYGYTF.

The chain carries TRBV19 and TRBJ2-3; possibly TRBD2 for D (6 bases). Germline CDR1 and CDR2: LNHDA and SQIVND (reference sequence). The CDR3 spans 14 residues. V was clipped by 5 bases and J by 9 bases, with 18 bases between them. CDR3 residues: CASSPNGIAVTQYF. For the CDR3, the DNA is TGTGCCAGTAGTCCCAATGGTATAGCGGTAACGCAGTATTTT.

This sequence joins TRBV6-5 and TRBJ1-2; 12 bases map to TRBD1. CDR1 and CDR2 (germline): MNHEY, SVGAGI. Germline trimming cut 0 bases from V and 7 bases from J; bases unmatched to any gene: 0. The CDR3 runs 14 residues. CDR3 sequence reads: CASSYSGQGAGYTF. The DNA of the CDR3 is TGTGCCAGCAGTTACTCGGGACAGGGGGCTGGCTACACCTTC.

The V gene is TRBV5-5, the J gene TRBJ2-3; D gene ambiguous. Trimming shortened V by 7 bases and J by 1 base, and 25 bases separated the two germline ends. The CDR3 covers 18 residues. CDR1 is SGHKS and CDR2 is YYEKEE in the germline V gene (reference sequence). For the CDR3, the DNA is TGTGCCAGCGGAAGGAAAACCGGGCCCCAAGTGGGCACAGATACGCAGTATTTT. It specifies CASGRKTGPQVGTDTQYF.

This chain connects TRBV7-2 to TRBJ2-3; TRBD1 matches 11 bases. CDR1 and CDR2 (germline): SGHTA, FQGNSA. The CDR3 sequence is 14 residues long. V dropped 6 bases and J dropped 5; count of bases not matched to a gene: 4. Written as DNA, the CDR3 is TGTGCCAGCAGTCCGGACAGGGGGCAAGATACGCAGTATTTT. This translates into CASSPDRGQDTQYF.